One sample yielded the 16 T cell receptor beta chains listed below, sequenced in a study of identical twins. TCRdb independently ran MiXCR on the 5' RACE reads; one entry per CDR3 protein. The sample gives 200,000 to 250,000 distinct CDR3 sequences, 5.5% to 7.5% of which show up once; approximately 15% is in the top ten. This same sample was also taken into another study, of T cells expressing NK-cell markers.

Sequencing used CD8+ T cells sorted from blood. Receptor source: a woman between 18 and 29 years old in good health.

In its sample, this clonotype was seen many times. The chain links TRBV10-2 to TRBJ2-1; D unresolved. Trimming pared 3 bases from V and 0 bases from J, leaving 9 bases between. The CDR3 has 15 residues. From germline, CDR1 is WSHSY and CDR2 SAAADI. CDR3 DNA: TGCGCCAGCAGTGATAAGCGCATCTCCTACAATGAGCAGTTCTTC. The encoded protein is CASSDKRISYNEQFF.

The sample holds many counts of this clonotype. This chain connects TRBV12-3 or TRBV12-4 to TRBJ2-7; 7 bases are a match to TRBD2. The CDR3 runs 13 residues. J was trimmed by 3 bases and V by 3 bases; bases with no gene match: 2. The CDR3 reads CASSLGGDYEQYF. Written as DNA, the CDR3 is TGTGCCAGCAGTTTGGGAGGGGACTACGAGCAGTACTTC.

J is TRBJ2-1 and V is TRBV6-2 or TRBV6-3; D possibly corresponds to TRBD1 (5 bases). The CDR3 runs 16 residues. Germline V gene lookup returns CDR1 MNHEY and CDR2 SVGEGT. V gave up 2 bases and J gave up 0 bases, with 11 bases separating them. For the CDR3, the DNA is TGTGCCAGCAGTTACATTAGGGGCGTCTCCTACAATGAGCAGTTCTTC. Protein product: CASSYIRGVSYNEQFF.

The sample holds many counts of this clonotype. The V and J genes are TRBV10-3 and TRBJ2-5; 7 nucleotides align to TRBD2. Germline V lookup: CDR1 ENHRY, CDR2 SYGVKD. This CDR3 has 16 residues. The V gene end was trimmed by 0 bases and the J gene end by 2 bases; junction bases not matched to a gene: 6. CDR3 bases: TGTGCCATCAGTGAGTCGAGACTAGCTGAGCAAGAGACCCAGTACTTC. It is translated as CAISESRLAEQETQYF.

This clonotype was seen a handful of times. CDR3 loop: CASSLVYGRDTEAFF. In DNA, the CDR3 is TGTGCCAGCAGCTTGGTATACGGTAGGGACACTGAAGCTTTCTTT. The chain employs TRBV5-5 and TRBJ1-1; D remains ambiguous. The CDR3 contains 15 residues. The germline CDR1 and CDR2 sequences are SGHKS and YYEKEE (reference sequence). Trimming cost V 0 bases and J 3 bases, with 12 bases left between them.

In its sample, this clonotype was seen a few times. The chain couples TRBV7-8 to TRBJ2-1; 8 bases agree with TRBD2. The CDR3 is 15 amino acids. V was clipped by 5 bases and J by 8 bases; unmatched bases: 11. Per germline, CDR1 SGHVS and CDR2 FQNEAQ. CDR3 region: CASSPNGRVRDEQFF. CDR3 nucleotides: TGTGCCAGCAGCCCAAACGGGAGGGTCAGGGATGAGCAGTTCTTC.

The rearrangement uses TRBV6-1 and TRBJ1-5, with TRBD1 matching over 8 bases. The CDR3 consists of 16 residues. The trim removed 6 bases at V and 2 bases at J, leaving 9 bases unmatched. The germline gives CDR1 MNHNS, CDR2 SASEGT. CDR3 residues: CASSLTGEFGNQPQHF. DNA for the CDR3: TGTGCCAGCAGCTTGACAGGGGAATTCGGCAATCAGCCCCAGCATTTT.

The chain recombines TRBV6-1 with TRBJ2-7, with D unresolved. This CDR3 region has 13 residues. Between the trimmed V and J ends, which lost 5 bases and 3 bases, there was a span of 11 bases. Germline CDR1 reads MNHNS; CDR2 reads SASEGT. CDR3 amino acids: CASSPSWDYEQYF. The CDR3 coding sequence is TGTGCCAGCAGTCCCTCCTGGGACTACGAGCAGTACTTC.

At least ten counts were recorded for this clonotype. This chain joins TRBV27 and TRBJ2-3; 7 positions agree with TRBD2. V lost 2 bases, J lost 1 base, and 6 bases stayed unmatched. Germline V gene data show CDR1 as MNHEY and CDR2 as SMNVEV (reference sequence). CDR3 length equals 16 residues. The CDR3 sequence is CASSLILAAGTDTQYF. The CDR3 DNA is TGTGCCAGCAGTTTAATTCTAGCGGCGGGCACAGATACGCAGTATTTT.

In its sample, this clonotype was seen many times. The chain has TRBV7-9 and TRBJ2-2; 10 bases are shared with TRBD2. The germline gives CDR1 SEHNR, CDR2 FQNEAQ (reference sequence). The V and J ends lost 2 bases and 6 bases, in that order; junction bases with no gene match: 6. The CDR3 is made up of 16 amino acids. The CDR3 bases are TGTGCCAGCAGCTTACCTAGCGGGAGATCGGCCGGGGAGCTGTTTTTT. Its protein product is CASSLPSGRSAGELFF.

The chain combines TRBV9 with TRBJ2-7; 7 bases agree with TRBD2. This CDR3 comprises 13 residues. Trimming at V came to 0 bases and at J to 6 bases, leaving 3 bases not matched to a gene. Germline V gene sequence: CDR1 SGDLS, CDR2 YYNGEE. The CDR3 reads CASSVGAGAEQYF. DNA of the CDR3: TGTGCCAGCAGCGTAGGGGCGGGAGCCGAGCAGTACTTC.

This clonotype was counted at least ten times. CDR3 bases: TGTGCCAGCAGCTCGACGTGGACAGCGAGAGCCAAAAACATTCAGTACTTC. As protein: CASSSTWTARAKNIQYF. The chain combines TRBV7-9 with TRBJ2-4; perhaps TRBD1 as D (6 bases). Germline V gene sequence: CDR1 SEHNR, CDR2 FQNEAQ (reference sequence). V was clipped by 4 bases and J by 0 bases, with 16 bases between them. CDR3 size: 17 residues.

This clonotype was found a few times. The rearrangement joins TRBV11-2 to TRBJ2-1; D might be TRBD2 (5 bases). The CDR3 is 14 residues long. Per the germline V gene, CDR1 is SGHAT and CDR2 is FQNNGV. Trimming took off 5 bases at V and 3 bases at J, with 11 bases between the two ends. The CDR3 loop is CASSPGSGYNEQFF. As DNA, the CDR3 is TGTGCCAGCAGCCCCGGAAGCGGCTACAATGAGCAGTTCTTC. Combining the CDR3 with reference TRBV11-2 and TRBJ2-1 gives the whole variable domain EAGVAQSPRYKIIEKRQSVAFWCNPISGHATLYWYQQILGQGPKLLIQFQNNGVVDDSQLPKDRFSAERLKGVDSTLKIQPAKLEDSAVYLCASSPGSGYNEQFFGPGTRLTVL.

The rearrangement links TRBV4-3 to TRBJ1-2, with D tentatively TRBD1 (6 bases). Germline CDR1 LGHNA, CDR2 YSLEER. V was clipped by 7 bases and J by 2 bases, with 17 bases between them. The CDR3 runs 15 residues. CDR3 bases: TGCGCCAGCACCTTGACTCAAGGGGGAAACTATGGCTACACCTTC. This gives the protein CASTLTQGGNYGYTF.

The chain joins TRBV11-2 to TRBJ1-3, with 7 bases that match TRBD1. The V segment lost 6 bases and the J segment 4 bases; nucleotides outside the gene matches: 6. In germline, CDR1 is SGHAT, CDR2 FQNNGV. This CDR3 has 14 amino acids. CDR3: CASRPTGAGNTIYF. CDR3 nucleotide sequence: TGTGCCAGCAGACCCACAGGGGCGGGAAACACCATATATTTT.

This clonotype was detected many times. V gene TRBV5-6 combines with J gene TRBJ2-1, with D possibly TRBD2 on 6 matching bases. Trimming pared 2 bases from V and 7 bases from J, leaving 22 bases between. CDR1 is SGHDT and CDR2 is YYEEEE in the germline V gene. This CDR3 spans 17 amino acids. Written as DNA, the CDR3 is TGTGCCAGCAGCTTCTCGGGTACGGGACTCCTTATTAATGAGCAGTTCTTC. Amino acids: CASSFSGTGLLINEQFF.